Listed below are T cell receptor beta chains from one sample, sequenced in a study of blood T cell repertoires in COVID-19. Assay: immunoSEQ multiplex PCR; the TCRdb copy retains only in-frame clones and omits some. The sample holds 200,000 to 250,000 clones; 84% are singletons and the top ten take around 1.8%. The sequencing sample was made of PBMCs or T cells enriched from blood (not recorded which). These receptors all come from a man aged 55 to 70 who had recovered from COVID-19. Both conserved end residues are part of each CDR3. A D gene is named only where the DNA matches it firmly. Rows may omit the clone size; those that give it use once, few, many or a size class.

TRBD1 | - | TRBJ1-4 | TRBV30 | TGTGCCTGGAGTATTGGACAGGCGAGTGAAAAACTGTTTTTT | CAWSIGQASEKLFF
- | - | TRBJ2-1 | TRBV9 | TGTGCCAGCAGCGTAGAGGTTCTGAGCGGCGACTACAATGAGCAGTTCTTC | CASSVEVLSGDYNEQFF
TRBD1 | - | TRBJ2-4 | TRBV5-1 | TGCGCCAGCAGCCCAAGTGGACAGGTCGGCAAAAACATTCAGTACTTC | CASSPSGQVGKNIQYF
TRBD1 | - | TRBJ1-2 | TRBV10-2 | TGCGCCAGCAGTGAAAAGAACAGGGGGCATGGCTACACCTTC | CASSEKNRGHGYTF
- | - | TRBJ1-3 | TRBV19 | TGTGCCAGCCGAAGCACAGGGAACTCTGGAAACACCATATATTTT | CASRSTGNSGNTIYF
TRBD1 | - | TRBJ2-7 | TRBV29-1 | TGCAGCGTTGAAGATAGAGACAGGGGTCTATACGAGCAGTACTTC | CSVEDRDRGLYEQYF
- | - | TRBJ1-1 | TRBV2 | TGTGCCAGCACCCAAGGGGAGAACACTGAAGCTTTCTTT | CASTQGENTEAFF
TRBD1 | - | TRBJ1-4 | TRBV5-1 | TGCGCCAGCAGCCTACAGGGGGCGGAAGAAAAACTGTTTTTT | CASSLQGAEEKLFF
TRBD2 | once | TRBJ2-1 | TRBV6-1 | TGTGCCAGCAGTGAACGCGGGGGGCAGCAGTTCTTC | CASSERGGQQFF
- | - | TRBJ1-4 | TRBV19 | TGTGCCAGTAGTTCCTACCGGGAACCTTATAATGAAAAACTGTTTTTT | CASSSYREPYNEKLFF
- | - | TRBJ1-6 | TRBV12-3/TRBV12-4 | TGTGCCAGCAGTTCAATCGCCGGTTCACCCCTCCACTTT | CASSSIAGSPLHF
TRBD1 | few | TRBJ2-7 | TRBV18 | TGTGCCAGCTCACCTGGACAGGGTGGGCCCTACGAGCAGTACTTC | CASSPGQGGPYEQYF
- | - | TRBJ1-2 | TRBV6-5 | TGTGCCAGCAGTCCATCTCAGGGGTGGAATGGCTACACCTTC | CASSPSQGWNGYTF
- | - | TRBJ2-5 | TRBV5-4 | TGTGCCAGCAGGAGGGGGGGCCCACAAGAGACCCAGTACTTC | CASRRGGPQETQYF